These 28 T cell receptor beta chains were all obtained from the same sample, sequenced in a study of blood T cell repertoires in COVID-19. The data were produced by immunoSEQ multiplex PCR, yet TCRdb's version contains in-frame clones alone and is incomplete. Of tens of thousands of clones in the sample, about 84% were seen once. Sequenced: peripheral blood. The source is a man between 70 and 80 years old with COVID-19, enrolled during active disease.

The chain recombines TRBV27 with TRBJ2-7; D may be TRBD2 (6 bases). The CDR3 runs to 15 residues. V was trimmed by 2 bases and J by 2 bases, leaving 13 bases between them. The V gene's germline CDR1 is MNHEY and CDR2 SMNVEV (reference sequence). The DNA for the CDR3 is TGTGCCAGCAGTTTAACTGATAGCGGCCCCTACGAGCAGTACTTC. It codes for CASSLTDSGPYEQYF.

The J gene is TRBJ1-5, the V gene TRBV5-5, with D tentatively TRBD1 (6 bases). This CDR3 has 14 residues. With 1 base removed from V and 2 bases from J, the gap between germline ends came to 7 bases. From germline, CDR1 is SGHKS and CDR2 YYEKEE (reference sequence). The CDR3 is CASSLYRGNQPQHF. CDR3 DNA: TGTGCCAGCAGCTTGTACAGGGGCAATCAGCCCCAGCATTTT.

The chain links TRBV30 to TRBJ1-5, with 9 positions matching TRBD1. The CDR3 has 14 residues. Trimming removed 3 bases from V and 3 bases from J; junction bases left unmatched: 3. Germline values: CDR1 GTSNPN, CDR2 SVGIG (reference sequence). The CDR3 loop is CAWSGTGNNQPQHF. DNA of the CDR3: TGTGCCTGGAGCGGGACAGGGAACAATCAGCCCCAGCATTTT.

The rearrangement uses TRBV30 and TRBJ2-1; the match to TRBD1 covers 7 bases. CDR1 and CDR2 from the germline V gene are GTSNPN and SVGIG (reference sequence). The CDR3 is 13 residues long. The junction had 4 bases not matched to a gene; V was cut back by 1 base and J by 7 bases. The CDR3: CAWSGQGVNEQFF. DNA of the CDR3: TGTGCCTGGAGTGGACAGGGAGTAAATGAGCAGTTCTTC.

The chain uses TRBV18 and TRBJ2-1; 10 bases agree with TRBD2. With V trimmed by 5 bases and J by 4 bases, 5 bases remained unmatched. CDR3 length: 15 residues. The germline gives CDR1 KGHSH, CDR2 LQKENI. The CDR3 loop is CASSSLAGAYNEQFF. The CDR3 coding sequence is TGTGCCAGCTCATCCCTAGCGGGAGCTTACAATGAGCAGTTCTTC.

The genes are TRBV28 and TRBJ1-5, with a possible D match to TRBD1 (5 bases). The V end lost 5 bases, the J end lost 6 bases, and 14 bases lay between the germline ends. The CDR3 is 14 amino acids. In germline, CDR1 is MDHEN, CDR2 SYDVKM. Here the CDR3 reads CASSPIQGSQPQHF. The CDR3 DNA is TGTGCCAGCAGTCCGATTCAGGGCTCTCAGCCCCAGCATTTT.

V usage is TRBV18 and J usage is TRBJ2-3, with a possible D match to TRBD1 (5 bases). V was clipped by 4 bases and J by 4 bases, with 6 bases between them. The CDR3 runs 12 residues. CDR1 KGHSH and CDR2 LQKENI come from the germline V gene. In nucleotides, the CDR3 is TGTGCCAGCTCACTCAGGGCAGATACGCAGTATTTT. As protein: CASSLRADTQYF.

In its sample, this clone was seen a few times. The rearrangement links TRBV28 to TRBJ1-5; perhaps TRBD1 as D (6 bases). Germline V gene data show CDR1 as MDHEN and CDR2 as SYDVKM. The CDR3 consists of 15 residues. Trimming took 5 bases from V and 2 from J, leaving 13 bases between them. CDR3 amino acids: CASSPGHWGNQPQHF. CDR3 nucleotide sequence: TGTGCCAGCAGTCCGGGACATTGGGGCAATCAGCCCCAGCATTTT.

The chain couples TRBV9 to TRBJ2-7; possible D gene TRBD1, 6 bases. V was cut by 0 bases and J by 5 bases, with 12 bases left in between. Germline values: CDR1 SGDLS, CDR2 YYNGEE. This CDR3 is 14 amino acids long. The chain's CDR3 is CASSVGYTGNEQYF. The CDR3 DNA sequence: TGTGCCAGCAGCGTAGGCTATACAGGGAACGAGCAGTACTTC.

Here the CDR3 reads CASSINGVSNQPQHF. CDR3 coding DNA: TGTGCCAGTAGTATCAACGGGGTTAGCAATCAGCCCCAGCATTTT. The chain is built from TRBV19 and TRBJ1-5, with D uncertain. This CDR3 has 15 amino acids. CDR1 is LNHDA, CDR2 SQIVND, per germline (reference sequence). V was clipped by 3 bases and J by 0 bases, with 9 bases between them.

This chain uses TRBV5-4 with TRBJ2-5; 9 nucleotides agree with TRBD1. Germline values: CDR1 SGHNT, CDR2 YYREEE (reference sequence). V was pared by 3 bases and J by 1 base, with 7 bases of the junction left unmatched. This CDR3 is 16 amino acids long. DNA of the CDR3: TGTGCCAGCAGCTCGATCGGGACAGGGTCCCAAGAGACCCAGTACTTC. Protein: CASSSIGTGSQETQYF.

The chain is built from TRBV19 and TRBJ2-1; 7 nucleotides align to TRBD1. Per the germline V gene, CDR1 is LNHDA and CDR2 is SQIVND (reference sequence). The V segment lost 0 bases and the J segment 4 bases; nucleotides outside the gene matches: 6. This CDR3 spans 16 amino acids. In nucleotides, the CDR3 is TGTGCCAGTAGTATAGATGGGACAGCTACTTACAATGAGCAGTTCTTC. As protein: CASSIDGTATYNEQFF.

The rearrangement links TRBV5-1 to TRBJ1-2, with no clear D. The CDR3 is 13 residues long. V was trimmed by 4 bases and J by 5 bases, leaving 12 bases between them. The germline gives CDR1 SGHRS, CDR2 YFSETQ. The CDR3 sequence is CASSPVGGYGYTF. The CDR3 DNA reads TGCGCCAGCAGCCCTGTGGGAGGATATGGCTACACCTTC.

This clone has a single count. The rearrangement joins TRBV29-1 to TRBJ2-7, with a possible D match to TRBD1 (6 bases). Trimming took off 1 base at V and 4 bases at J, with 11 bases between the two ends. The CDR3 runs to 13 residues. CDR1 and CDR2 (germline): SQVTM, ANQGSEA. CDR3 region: CSVEAGQSYEQYF. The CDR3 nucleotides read TGCAGCGTTGAAGCCGGACAGAGTTACGAGCAGTACTTC.

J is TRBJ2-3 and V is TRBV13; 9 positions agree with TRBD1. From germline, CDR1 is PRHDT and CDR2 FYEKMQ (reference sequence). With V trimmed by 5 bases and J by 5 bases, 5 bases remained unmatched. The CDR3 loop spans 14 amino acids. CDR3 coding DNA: TGTGCCAGCAGCCTCGGGACAGGGCAAGATACGCAGTATTTT. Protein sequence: CASSLGTGQDTQYF.

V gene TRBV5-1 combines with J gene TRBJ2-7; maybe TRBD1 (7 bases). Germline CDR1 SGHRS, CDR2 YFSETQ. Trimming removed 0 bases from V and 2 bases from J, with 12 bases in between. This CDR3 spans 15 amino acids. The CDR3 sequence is CASSLVEGAAYEQYF. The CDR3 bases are TGCGCCAGCAGCTTGGTGGAGGGGGCGGCCTACGAGCAGTACTTC.

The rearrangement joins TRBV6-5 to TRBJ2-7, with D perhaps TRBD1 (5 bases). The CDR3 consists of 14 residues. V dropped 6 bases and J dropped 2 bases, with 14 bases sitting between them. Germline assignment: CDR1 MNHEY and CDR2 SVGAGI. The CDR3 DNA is TGTGCCAGCAGACCAGACAGTTCCCCCTACGAGCAGTACTTC. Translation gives CASRPDSSPYEQYF.

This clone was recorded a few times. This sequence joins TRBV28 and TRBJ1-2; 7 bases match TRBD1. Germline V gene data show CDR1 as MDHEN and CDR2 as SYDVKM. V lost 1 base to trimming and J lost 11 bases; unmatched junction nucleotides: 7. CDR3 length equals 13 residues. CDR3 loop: CASSLYGQEVYTF. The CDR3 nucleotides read TGTGCCAGCAGTTTATATGGACAGGAGGTTTACACCTTC.

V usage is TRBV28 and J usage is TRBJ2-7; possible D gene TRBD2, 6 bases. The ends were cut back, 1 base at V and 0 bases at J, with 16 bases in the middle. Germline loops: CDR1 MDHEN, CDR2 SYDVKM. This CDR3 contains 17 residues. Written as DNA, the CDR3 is TGTGCCAGCAGTTTATATAGCGGCCCTATTAGCTCCTACGAGCAGTACTTC. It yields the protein CASSLYSGPISSYEQYF.

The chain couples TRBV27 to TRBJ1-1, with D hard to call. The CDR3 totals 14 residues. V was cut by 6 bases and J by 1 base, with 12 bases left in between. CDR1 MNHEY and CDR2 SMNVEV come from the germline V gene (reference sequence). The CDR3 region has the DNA TGTGCCAGCAGAGACTACACAGCGAACACTGAAGCTTTCTTT. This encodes CASRDYTANTEAFF.

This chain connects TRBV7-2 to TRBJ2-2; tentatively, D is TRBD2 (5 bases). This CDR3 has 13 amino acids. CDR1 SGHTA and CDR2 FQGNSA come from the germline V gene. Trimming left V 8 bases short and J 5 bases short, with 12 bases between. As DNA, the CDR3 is TGTGCCAGCTCCCGGTGGGAGACCGGGGAGCTGTTTTTT. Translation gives CASSRWETGELFF.

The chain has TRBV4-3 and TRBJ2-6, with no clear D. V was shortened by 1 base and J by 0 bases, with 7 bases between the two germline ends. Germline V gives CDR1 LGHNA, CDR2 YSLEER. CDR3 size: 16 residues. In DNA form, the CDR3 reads TGCGCCAGCAGCCAAGGGTCAGACTCTGGGGCCAACGTCCTGACTTTC. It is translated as CASSQGSDSGANVLTF.

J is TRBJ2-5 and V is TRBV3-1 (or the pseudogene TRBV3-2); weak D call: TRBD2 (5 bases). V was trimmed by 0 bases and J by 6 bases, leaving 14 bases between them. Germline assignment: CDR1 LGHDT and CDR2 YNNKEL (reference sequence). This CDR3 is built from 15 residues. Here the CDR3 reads CASSQDLTGIQTQYF. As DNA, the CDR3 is TGTGCCAGCAGCCAAGATCTAACGGGGATACAGACCCAGTACTTC.

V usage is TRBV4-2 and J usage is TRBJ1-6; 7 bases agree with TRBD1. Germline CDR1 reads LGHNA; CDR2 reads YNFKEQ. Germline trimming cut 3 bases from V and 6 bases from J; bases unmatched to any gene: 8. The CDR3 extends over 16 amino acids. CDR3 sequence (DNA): TGTGCCAGCAGCCAGACCGGGACAGAATCTAATTCACCCCTCCACTTT. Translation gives CASSQTGTESNSPLHF.

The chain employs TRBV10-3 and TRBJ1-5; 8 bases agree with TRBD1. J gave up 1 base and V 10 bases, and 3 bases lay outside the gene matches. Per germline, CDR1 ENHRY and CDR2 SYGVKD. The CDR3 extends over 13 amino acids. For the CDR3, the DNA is TGTGCCACACAGGGGGTCAGCAATCAGCCCCAGCATTTT. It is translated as CATQGVSNQPQHF.

CDR3 in DNA: TGTGCCAGCAGGGTGGGGCCCTTCGGTACCGGGGAGCTGTTTTTT. It encodes CASRVGPFGTGELFF. The chain uses TRBV28 and TRBJ2-2, with D possibly TRBD1 on 5 matching bases. The germline V and J ends were trimmed by 6 bases and 5 bases, with 16 bases remaining between them. This CDR3 comprises 15 residues. Germline-derived CDR1 and CDR2 are MDHEN and SYDVKM.

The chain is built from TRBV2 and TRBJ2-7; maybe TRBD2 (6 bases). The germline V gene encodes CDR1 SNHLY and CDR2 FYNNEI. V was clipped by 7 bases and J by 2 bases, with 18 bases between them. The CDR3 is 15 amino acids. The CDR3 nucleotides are TGTGCCAGCATTAATAGGGACTTTGGGGCCTACGAGCAGTACTTC. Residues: CASINRDFGAYEQYF.

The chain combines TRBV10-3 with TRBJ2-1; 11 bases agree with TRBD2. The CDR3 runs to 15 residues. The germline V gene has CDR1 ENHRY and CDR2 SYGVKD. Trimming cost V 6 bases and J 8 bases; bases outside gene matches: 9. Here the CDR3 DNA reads TGTGCCATCAGGGATAGCGGGAGGGCGAAAGATGAGCAGTTCTTC. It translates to CAIRDSGRAKDEQFF.